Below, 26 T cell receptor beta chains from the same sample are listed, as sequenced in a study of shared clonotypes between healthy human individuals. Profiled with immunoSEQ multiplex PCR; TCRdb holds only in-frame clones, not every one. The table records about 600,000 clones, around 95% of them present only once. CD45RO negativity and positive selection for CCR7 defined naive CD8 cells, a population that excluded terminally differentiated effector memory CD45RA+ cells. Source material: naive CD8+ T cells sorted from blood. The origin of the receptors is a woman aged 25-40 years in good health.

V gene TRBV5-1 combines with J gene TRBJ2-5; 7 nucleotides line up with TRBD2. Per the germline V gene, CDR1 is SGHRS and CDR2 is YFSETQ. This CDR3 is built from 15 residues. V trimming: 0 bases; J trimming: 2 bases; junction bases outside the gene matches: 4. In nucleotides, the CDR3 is TGCGCCAGCAGCTTGGCCCAGGGACTACAAGAGACCCAGTACTTC. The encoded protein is CASSLAQGLQETQYF.

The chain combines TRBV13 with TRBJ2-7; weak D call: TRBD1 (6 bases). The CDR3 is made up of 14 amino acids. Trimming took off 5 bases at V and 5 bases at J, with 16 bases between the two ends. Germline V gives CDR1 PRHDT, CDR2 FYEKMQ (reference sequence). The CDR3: CASSNRVLRHEQYF. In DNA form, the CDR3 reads TGTGCCAGCAGCAACAGGGTACTCAGGCACGAGCAGTACTTC. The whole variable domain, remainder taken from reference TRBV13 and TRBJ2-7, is AAGVIQSPRHLIKEKRETATLKCYPIPRHDTVYWYQQGPGQDPQFLISFYEKMQSDKGSIPDRFSAQQFSDYHSELNMSSLELGDSALYFCASSNRVLRHEQYFGPGTRLTVT.

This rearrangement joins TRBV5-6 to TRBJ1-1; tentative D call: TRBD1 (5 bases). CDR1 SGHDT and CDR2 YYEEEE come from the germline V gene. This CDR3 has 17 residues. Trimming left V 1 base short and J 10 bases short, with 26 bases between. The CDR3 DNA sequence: TGTGCCAGCAGCTTGAGTGCGGTATGGGGCCAGGGCGTATCAGCTTTCTTT. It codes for CASSLSAVWGQGVSAFF.

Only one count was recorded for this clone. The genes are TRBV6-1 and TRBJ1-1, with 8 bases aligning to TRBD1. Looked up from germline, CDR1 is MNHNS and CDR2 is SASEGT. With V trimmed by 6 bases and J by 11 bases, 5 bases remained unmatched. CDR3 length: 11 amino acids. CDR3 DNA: TGTGCCAGCAGAGAGACAGGGGAGGCTTTCTTT. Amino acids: CASRETGEAFF.

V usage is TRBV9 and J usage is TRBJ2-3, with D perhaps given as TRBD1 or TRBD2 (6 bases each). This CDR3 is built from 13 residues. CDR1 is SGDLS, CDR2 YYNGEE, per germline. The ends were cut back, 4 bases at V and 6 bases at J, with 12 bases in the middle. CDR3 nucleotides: TGTGCCAGCAGCAGAGGGGGGTCGGATACGCAGTATTTT. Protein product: CASSRGGSDTQYF.

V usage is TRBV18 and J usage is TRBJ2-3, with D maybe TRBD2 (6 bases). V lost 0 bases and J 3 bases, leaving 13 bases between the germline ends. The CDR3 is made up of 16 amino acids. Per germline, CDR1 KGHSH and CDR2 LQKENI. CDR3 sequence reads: CASSPPSGGTTDTQYF. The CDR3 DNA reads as TGTGCCAGCTCACCACCGTCAGGAGGGACGACAGATACGCAGTATTTT.

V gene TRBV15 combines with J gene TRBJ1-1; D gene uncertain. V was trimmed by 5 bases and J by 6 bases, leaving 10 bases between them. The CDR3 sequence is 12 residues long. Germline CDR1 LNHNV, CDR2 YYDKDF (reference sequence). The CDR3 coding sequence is TGTGCCACCAGCGGATCAACAGCTGAAGCTTTCTTT. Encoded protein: CATSGSTAEAFF.

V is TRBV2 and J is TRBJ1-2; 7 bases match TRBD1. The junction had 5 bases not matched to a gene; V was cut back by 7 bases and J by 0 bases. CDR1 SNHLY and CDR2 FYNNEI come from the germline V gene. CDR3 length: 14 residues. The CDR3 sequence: CASTRGIANYGYTF. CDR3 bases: TGTGCCAGCACCAGGGGGATAGCTAACTATGGCTACACCTTC.

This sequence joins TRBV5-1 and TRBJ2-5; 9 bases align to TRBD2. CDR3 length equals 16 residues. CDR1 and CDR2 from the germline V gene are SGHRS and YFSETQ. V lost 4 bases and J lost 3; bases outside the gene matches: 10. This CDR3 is CASSPELAGVEETQYF. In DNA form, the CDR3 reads TGCGCCAGCAGCCCGGAATTAGCGGGGGTGGAAGAGACCCAGTACTTC.

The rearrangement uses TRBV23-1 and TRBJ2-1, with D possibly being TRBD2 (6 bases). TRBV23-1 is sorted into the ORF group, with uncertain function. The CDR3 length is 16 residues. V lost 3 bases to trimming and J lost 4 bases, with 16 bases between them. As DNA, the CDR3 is TGCGCCAGCAGTCAGGGGCGGCCTAGCGAGTACAATGAGCAGTTCTTC. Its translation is CASSQGRPSEYNEQFF.

The CDR3 is CASSQTAKARDYGYTF. The CDR3 coding sequence is TGCGCCAGCAGCCAAACCGCAAAGGCCCGCGACTATGGCTACACCTTC. The V call is TRBV4-1, the J call TRBJ1-2; no clear D gene. Germline CDR1 MGHRA, CDR2 YSYEKL. The V gene lost 2 bases and the J gene lost 3 bases, with 16 bases spanning the gap. This CDR3 region has 16 residues.

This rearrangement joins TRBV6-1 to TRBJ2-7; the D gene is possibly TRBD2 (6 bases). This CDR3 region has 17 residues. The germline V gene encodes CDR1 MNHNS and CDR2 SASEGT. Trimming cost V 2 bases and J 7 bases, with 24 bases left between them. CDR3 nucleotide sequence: TGTGCCAGCAGTGAATTGAGTCGAGGGAGGCATGAGGGGGAGCAGTACTTC. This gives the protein CASSELSRGRHEGEQYF.

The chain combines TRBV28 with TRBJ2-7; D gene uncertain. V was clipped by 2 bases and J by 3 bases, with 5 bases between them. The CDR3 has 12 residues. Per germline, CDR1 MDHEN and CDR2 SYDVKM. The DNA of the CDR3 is TGTGCCAGCAGTTTAACCCTCTACGAGCAGTACTTC. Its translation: CASSLTLYEQYF. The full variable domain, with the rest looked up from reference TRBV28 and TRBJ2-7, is DVKVTQSSRYLVKRTGEKVFLECVQDMDHENMFWYRQDPGLGLRLIYFSYDVKMKEKGDIPEGYSVSREKKERFSLILESASTNQTSMYLCASSLTLYEQYFGPGTRLTVT.

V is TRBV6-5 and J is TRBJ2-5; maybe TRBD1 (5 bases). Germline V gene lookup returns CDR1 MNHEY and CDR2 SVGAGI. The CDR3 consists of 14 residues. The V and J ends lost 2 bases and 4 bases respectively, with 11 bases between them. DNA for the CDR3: TGTGCCAGCAGTTACGGGGAAAGGGGAGAGACCCAGTACTTC. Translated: CASSYGERGETQYF.

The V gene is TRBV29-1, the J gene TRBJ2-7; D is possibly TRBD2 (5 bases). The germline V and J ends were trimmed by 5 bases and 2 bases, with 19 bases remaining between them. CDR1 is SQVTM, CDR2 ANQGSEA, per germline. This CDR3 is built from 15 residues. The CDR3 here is CSVPRARVSTYEQYF. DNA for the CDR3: TGCAGCGTTCCCCGAGCGCGGGTTTCAACCTACGAGCAGTACTTC.

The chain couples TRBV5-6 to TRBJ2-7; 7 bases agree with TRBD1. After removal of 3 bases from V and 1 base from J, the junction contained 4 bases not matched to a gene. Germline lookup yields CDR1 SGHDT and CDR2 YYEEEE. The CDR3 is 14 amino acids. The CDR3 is CASSYRDSSYEQYF. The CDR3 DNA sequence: TGTGCCAGCAGCTACCGGGACAGTTCCTACGAGCAGTACTTC. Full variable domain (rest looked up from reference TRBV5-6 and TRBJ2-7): DAGVTQSPTHLIKTRGQQVTLRCSPKSGHDTVSWYQQALGQGPQFIFQYYEEEERQRGNFPDRFSGHQFPNYSSELNVNALLLGDSALYLCASSYRDSSYEQYFGPGTRLTVT.

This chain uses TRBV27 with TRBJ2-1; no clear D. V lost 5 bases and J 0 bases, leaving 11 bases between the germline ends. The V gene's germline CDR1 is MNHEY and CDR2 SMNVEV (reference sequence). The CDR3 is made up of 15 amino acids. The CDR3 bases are TGTGCCAGCAGTCCCGATGTGGCCTCCTACAATGAGCAGTTCTTC. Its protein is CASSPDVASYNEQFF.

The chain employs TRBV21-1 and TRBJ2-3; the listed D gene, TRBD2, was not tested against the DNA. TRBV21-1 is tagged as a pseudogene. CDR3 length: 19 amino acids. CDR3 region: CASSKGASGTCRVGDTQYF. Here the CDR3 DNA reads TGTGCCAGCAGCAAAGGCGCTAGCGGGACCTGCAGGGTGGGAGATACGCAGTATTTT.

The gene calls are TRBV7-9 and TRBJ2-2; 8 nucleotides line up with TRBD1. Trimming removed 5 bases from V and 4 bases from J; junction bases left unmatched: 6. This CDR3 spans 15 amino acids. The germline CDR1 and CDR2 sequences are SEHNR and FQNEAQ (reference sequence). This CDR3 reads CASSDRTGRTGELFF. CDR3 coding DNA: TGTGCCAGCAGCGACAGGACAGGGCGCACCGGGGAGCTGTTTTTT.

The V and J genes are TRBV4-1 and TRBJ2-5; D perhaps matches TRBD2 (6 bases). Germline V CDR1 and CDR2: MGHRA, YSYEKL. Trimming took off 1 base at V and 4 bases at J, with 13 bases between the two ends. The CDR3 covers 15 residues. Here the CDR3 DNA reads TGCGCCAGCAGCCAAGGGACCACTAGCTCAGAGACCCAGTACTTC. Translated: CASSQGTTSSETQYF.

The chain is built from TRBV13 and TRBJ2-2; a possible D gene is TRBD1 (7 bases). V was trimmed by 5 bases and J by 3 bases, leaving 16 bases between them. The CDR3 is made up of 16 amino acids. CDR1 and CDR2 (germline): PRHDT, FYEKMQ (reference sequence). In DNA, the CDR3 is TGTGCCAGCAGCCAAATCCAGGGGGGAGACACCGGGGAGCTGTTTTTT. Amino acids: CASSQIQGGDTGELFF.

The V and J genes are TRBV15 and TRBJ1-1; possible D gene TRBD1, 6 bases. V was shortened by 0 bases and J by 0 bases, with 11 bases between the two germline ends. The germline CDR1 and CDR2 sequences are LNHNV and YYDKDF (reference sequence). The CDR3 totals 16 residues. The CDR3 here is CATSREIGQLNTEAFF. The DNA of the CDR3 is TGTGCCACCAGCAGAGAGATCGGACAGTTGAACACTGAAGCTTTCTTT.

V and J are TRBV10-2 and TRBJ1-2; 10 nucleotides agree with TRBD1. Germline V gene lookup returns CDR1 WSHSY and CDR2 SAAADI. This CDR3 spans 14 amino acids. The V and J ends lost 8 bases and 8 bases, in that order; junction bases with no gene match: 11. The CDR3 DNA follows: TGCGCCAGCGCCCCGGGACAGGGGTATATGGGCTACACCTTC. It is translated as CASAPGQGYMGYTF.

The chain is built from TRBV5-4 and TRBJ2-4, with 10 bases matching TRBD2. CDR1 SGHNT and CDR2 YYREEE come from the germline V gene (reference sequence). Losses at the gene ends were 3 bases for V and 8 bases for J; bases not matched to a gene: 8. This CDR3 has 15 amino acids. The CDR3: CASSSNPGLAYIQYF. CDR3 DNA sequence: TGTGCCAGCAGCTCGAACCCGGGACTAGCGTACATTCAGTACTTC.

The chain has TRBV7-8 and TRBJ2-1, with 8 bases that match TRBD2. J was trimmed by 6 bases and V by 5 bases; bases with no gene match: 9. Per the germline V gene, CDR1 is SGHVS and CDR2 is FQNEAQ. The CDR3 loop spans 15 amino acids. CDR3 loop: CASSRTSGIVNEQFF. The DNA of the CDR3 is TGTGCCAGCAGCCGTACTAGCGGCATTGTCAATGAGCAGTTCTTC.

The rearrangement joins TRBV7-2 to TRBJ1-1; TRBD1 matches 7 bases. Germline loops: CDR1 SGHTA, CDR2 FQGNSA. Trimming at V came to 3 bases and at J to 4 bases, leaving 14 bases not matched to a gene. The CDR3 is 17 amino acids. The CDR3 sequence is CASSFLQGRSRATEAFF. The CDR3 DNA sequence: TGTGCCAGCAGCTTCCTACAGGGGAGGTCGCGTGCCACTGAAGCTTTCTTT.